The entry below describes one T cell receptor beta chain. Its target is unknown. This sample is part of a study of PD-1 blockade in classical Hodgkin lymphoma. Each patient relapsed following autologous stem cell transplantation, and prior brentuximab vedotin exposure differed. General study findings and limits: While CD8+ TCR diversity did not rise significantly by C4D1, CD4+ TCR diversity did. Newly diagnosed and completely responding patients shared comparable baseline diversity. Reasons behind the repertoire differences stay unclear, perhaps disease activity or earlier therapy.

Per the germline V gene, CDR1 is MDHEN and CDR2 is SYDVKM. V lost 4 bases to trimming and J lost 2 bases, with 18 bases between them. The CDR3 sequence is 16 residues long. Sequencing was performed with immunoSEQ multiplex PCR; in TCRdb, only in-frame clones are kept and a portion is missing. Counted here are 23,000 or so clones, about four fifths occurring once; the ten biggest clones make up around 8.7%. The rearrangement links TRBV28 to TRBJ2-7, with D perhaps matching TRBD2 (6 bases). The sequences come from peripheral blood mononuclear cells (PBMCs), collected before the second cycle of nivolumab. This receptor was identified in a human donor with classical Hodgkin lymphoma. CDR3 in amino acids: CASSSPGRKYTYEQYF. The CDR3, as DNA: TGTGCCAGCAGTTCCCCCGGGAGAAAATATACCTACGAGCAGTACTTC.